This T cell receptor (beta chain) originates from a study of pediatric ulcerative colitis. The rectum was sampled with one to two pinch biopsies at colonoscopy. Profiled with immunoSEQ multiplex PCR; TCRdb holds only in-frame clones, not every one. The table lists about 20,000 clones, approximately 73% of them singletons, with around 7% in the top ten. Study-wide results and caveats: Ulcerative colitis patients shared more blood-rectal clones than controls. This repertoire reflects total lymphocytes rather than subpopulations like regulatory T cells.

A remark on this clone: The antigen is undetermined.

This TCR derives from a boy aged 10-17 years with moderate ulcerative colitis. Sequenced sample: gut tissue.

CDR3 protein: CASSLGTGSNTEAFF. CDR3 coding DNA: TGCGCCAGCAGCTTAGGGACAGGCTCGAACACTGAAGCTTTCTTT. This chain uses TRBV5-1 with TRBJ1-1; TRBD1 agrees at 8 bases. The germline V gene encodes CDR1 SGHRS and CDR2 YFSETQ. The V segment lost 2 bases and the J segment 1 base; nucleotides outside the gene matches: 4. The CDR3 runs 15 residues. The variable domain in full, with the rest retrieved from reference TRBV5-1 and TRBJ1-1, is KAGVTQTPRYLIKTRGQQVTLSCSPISGHRSVSWYQQTPGQGLQFLFEYFSETQRNKGNFPGRFSGRQFSNSRSEMNVSTLELGDSALYLCASSLGTGSNTEAFFGQGTRLTVV.